This T cell receptor (beta chain) was found in a study of blood T cell repertoires in COVID-19. For this clone: Distinct nucleotide sequences in the sample also encode this CDR3.

Profiled with immunoSEQ multiplex PCR; TCRdb holds only in-frame clones, not every one. In the table there are some 150,000 clones, roughly 80% of which are singletons. Participant reports of clinical history set cohort assignment. The CDR3 spans 13 residues. CDR1 and CDR2 from the germline V gene are SGHAT and FQNNGV. With V trimmed by 3 bases and J by 8 bases, 2 bases remained unmatched. The sequence came from a woman between 50 and 59 years old who had recovered from COVID-19. The sequencing sample was made of PBMCs or T cells enriched from blood (not recorded which). The chain couples TRBV11-2 to TRBJ1-2, with 11 bases matching TRBD1. Here the CDR3 DNA reads TGTGCCAGCAGCTTGGACAGGGGGCGAGGCTACACCTTC. This sequence encodes CASSLDRGRGYTF.